Following are 12 T cell receptor beta chains from one sample sequenced in a study of T cells after posttransplantation cyclophosphamide. The naive gate required viable CD3+CD4+ or CD3+CD8+ cells with CCR7+CD45RA+CD45RO-CD95-CD27+CD28+ phenotype. Clones were sequenced by immunoSEQ multiplex PCR, and TCRdb holds only the in-frame ones, with some missing. Found here are some 20,000 clones, 97% of them singletons; the top ten hold roughly 0.15%. The sequenced sample consisted of naive CD4+ T cells sorted from PBMCs. The receptors stem from a man aged 50-59 years in good health, CMV-negative, and a related stem cell transplant donor.

The chain employs TRBV7-2 and TRBJ2-3, with D perhaps TRBD2 (6 bases). Germline assignment: CDR1 SGHTA and CDR2 FQGNSA. The V and J ends lost 4 bases and 2 bases respectively, with 10 bases between them. This CDR3 region has 14 residues. The CDR3 is CASSSGTLTDTQYF. CDR3 sequence (DNA): TGTGCCAGCAGCTCAGGGACTCTCACAGATACGCAGTATTTT.

The CDR3 region has the DNA TGTGCCAGCAGCTTAGCGGGGCGGGGGCGTGGCGGGGAGCAGTACTTC. As protein: CASSLAGRGRGGEQYF. V and J are TRBV7-8 and TRBJ2-7, with D perhaps matching TRBD2 (7 bases). The CDR3 is 16 residues long. The V end was cut by 0 bases, the J end by 7 bases, with 19 bases between. Germline CDR1 reads SGHVS; CDR2 reads FQNEAQ.

This chain joins TRBV18 and TRBJ2-1, with 10 positions matching TRBD1. The CDR3 loop spans 14 amino acids. The V gene end was trimmed by 3 bases and the J gene end by 6 bases; junction bases not matched to a gene: 2. Germline V gives CDR1 KGHSH, CDR2 LQKENI. CDR3 nucleotides: TGTGCCAGCTCACCCGGGACAGGGGTCAATGAGCAGTTCTTC. Translating it yields CASSPGTGVNEQFF.

J is TRBJ1-4 and V is TRBV10-1; D is undetermined. This CDR3 spans 14 amino acids. V was shortened by 3 bases and J by 7 bases, with 12 bases between the two germline ends. CDR1 is WNHNN and CDR2 is SYGVQD in the germline V gene (reference sequence). CDR3 DNA: TGCGCCAGCAGTGACAGTCGGGGTTCTGAAAAACTGTTTTTT. Translation gives CASSDSRGSEKLFF.

V and J are TRBV19 and TRBJ1-2; unclear D gene. CDR3 length: 13 residues. V dropped 5 bases and J dropped 0 bases, with 7 bases sitting between them. The germline CDR1 and CDR2 sequences are LNHDA and SQIVND (reference sequence). CDR3 sequence: CASSSGANYGYTF. The CDR3 DNA follows: TGTGCCAGTAGTTCCGGGGCTAACTATGGCTACACCTTC.

This clone was detected once. V and J are TRBV6-5 and TRBJ1-6; 10 nucleotides align to TRBD1. The CDR3 length is 15 residues. Germline V gives CDR1 MNHEY, CDR2 SVGAGI. After removal of 7 bases from V and 7 bases from J, the junction contained 7 bases not matched to a gene. The CDR3 nucleotides are TGTGCCAGCACCCACCGACAGGGGGCGAATTCACCCCTCCACTTT. This encodes CASTHRQGANSPLHF.

The chain links TRBV6-5 to TRBJ2-1; D perhaps matches TRBD1 (6 bases). From germline, CDR1 is MNHEY and CDR2 SVGAGI. The V end was cut by 0 bases, the J end by 7 bases, with 13 bases between. The CDR3 length is 15 residues. CDR3 DNA sequence: TGTGCCAGCAGTTACTCGTGGGGGCTGAGAAATGAGCAGTTCTTC. Its translation: CASSYSWGLRNEQFF.

The chain joins TRBV27 to TRBJ2-1, with TRBD2 identical over 10 bases. The germline gives CDR1 MNHEY, CDR2 SMNVEV (reference sequence). V lost 4 bases, J lost 4 bases, and 4 bases stayed unmatched. The length of the CDR3 is 15 residues. As DNA, the CDR3 is TGTGCCAGCAGTTCGACTAGCGGGCTTTACAATGAGCAGTTCTTC. The encoded protein is CASSSTSGLYNEQFF.

The chain couples TRBV29-1 to TRBJ2-3, with D tentatively TRBD2 (6 bases). This CDR3 region has 13 residues. V was cut by 8 bases and J by 0 bases, with 12 bases left in between. The V gene's germline CDR1 is SQVTM and CDR2 ANQGSEA. CDR3 amino acids: CSHGSKSTDTQYF. In DNA form, the CDR3 reads TGCAGCCACGGGAGTAAGAGCACAGATACGCAGTATTTT.

The rearrangement uses TRBV5-1 and TRBJ1-3, with unresolved D. Germline values: CDR1 SGHRS, CDR2 YFSETQ. V was clipped by 0 bases and J by 4 bases, with 11 bases between them. CDR3 length: 15 residues. CDR3 bases: TGCGCCAGCAGCTTGGGAGAACTAAACGGAAACACCATATATTTT. Protein sequence: CASSLGELNGNTIYF.

The rearrangement joins TRBV7-6 to TRBJ1-3, with TRBD1 as a possible D gene (6 bases). The length of the CDR3 is 14 residues. The germline V and J ends were trimmed by 1 base and 2 bases, with 6 bases remaining between them. Per germline, CDR1 SGHVS and CDR2 FNYEAQ. CDR3 protein: CASSLGTAGNTIYF. CDR3 in DNA: TGTGCCAGCAGCTTAGGGACAGCTGGAAACACCATATATTTT.

The rearrangement uses TRBV9 and TRBJ1-3; no firm D call. Germline assignment: CDR1 SGDLS and CDR2 YYNGEE. The CDR3 covers 16 residues. Between the trimmed V and J ends, which lost 0 bases and 0 bases, there was a span of 10 bases. CDR3 bases: TGTGCCAGCAGCGTAGCTGGTACAGTCTCTGGAAACACCATATATTTT. This encodes CASSVAGTVSGNTIYF.